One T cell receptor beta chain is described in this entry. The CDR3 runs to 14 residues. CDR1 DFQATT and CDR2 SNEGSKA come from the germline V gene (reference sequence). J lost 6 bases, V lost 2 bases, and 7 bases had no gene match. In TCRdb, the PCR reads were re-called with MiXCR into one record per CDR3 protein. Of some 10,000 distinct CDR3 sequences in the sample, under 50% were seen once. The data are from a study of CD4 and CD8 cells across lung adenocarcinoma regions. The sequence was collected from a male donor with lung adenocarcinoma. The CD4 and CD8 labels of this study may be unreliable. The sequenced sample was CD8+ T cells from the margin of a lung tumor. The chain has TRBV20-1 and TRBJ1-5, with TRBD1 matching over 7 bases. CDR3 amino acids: CSARLQGRGQPQHF. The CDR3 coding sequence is TGCAGTGCTAGATTACAGGGGAGAGGTCAGCCCCAGCATTTT.